The 10 T cell receptor beta chains below all came from one sample that was sequenced in a study of T cell responses to AZD1222 COVID-19 vaccine. Only in-frame clones appear in the TCRdb table, and some are missing; sequencing was by immunoSEQ multiplex PCR. The table shows about 110,000 clones, with roughly 87% occurring only once. The starting material was peripheral blood, obtained 28 days after the second AZD1222 dose. Receptors were obtained from an adult who received the AZD1222 COVID-19 vaccine.

This sequence joins TRBV10-3 and TRBJ2-7; no reliable D call. V was trimmed by 3 bases and J by 3 bases, leaving 3 bases between them. The CDR3 extends over 11 amino acids. Germline V gene data show CDR1 as ENHRY and CDR2 as SYGVKD. DNA of the CDR3: TGTGCCATCAGTGACAACTACGAGCAGTACTTC. Encoded protein: CAISDNYEQYF.

This sequence joins TRBV7-3 and TRBJ1-6; tentative D call: TRBD1 (6 bases). The CDR3 runs to 14 residues. Trimming shortened V by 5 bases and J by 12 bases, and 17 bases separated the two germline ends. Germline CDR1 is SGHTA and CDR2 is FQGTGA. The DNA for the CDR3 is TGTGCCAGCAGCCCATCGGTAGGGGGAGGACCCCTCCACTTT. Its translation: CASSPSVGGGPLHF.

The chain carries TRBV10-3 and TRBJ2-3, with D unclear. The CDR3 contains 12 residues. The germline V gene encodes CDR1 ENHRY and CDR2 SYGVKD. Trimming removed 3 bases from V and 6 bases from J, with 7 bases in between. CDR3 DNA: TGTGCCATCAGTGACCTAGATGATACGCAGTATTTT. It specifies CAISDLDDTQYF.

The chain joins TRBV18 to TRBJ1-3; the D is unclear. Per germline, CDR1 KGHSH and CDR2 LQKENI. Deletions cut 8 bases from V and 0 bases from J, with 11 bases between. The CDR3 has 14 residues. The CDR3 DNA is TGTGCCAGCACAATAGGGAACTCTGGAAACACCATATATTTT. This codes for CASTIGNSGNTIYF.

V is TRBV28 and J is TRBJ1-4; possible D gene TRBD1, 5 bases. The CDR3 spans 14 residues. Germline-derived CDR1 and CDR2 are MDHEN and SYDVKM. Trimming shortened V by 7 bases and J by 4 bases, and 13 bases separated the two germline ends. The CDR3 protein is CASNHGGVNEKLFF. The DNA for the CDR3 is TGTGCCAGCAACCACGGAGGGGTTAATGAAAAACTGTTTTTT.

This chain connects TRBV6-2 or TRBV6-3 to TRBJ2-5, with D possibly being TRBD2 (6 bases). Per the germline V gene, CDR1 is MNHEY and CDR2 is SVGEGT. The length of the CDR3 is 14 residues. Trimming pared 4 bases from V and 2 bases from J, leaving 11 bases between. CDR3 bases: TGTGCCAGCAGTTCGAGACTAGAGCAAGAGACCCAGTACTTC. Protein: CASSSRLEQETQYF.

The chain uses TRBV6-2 or TRBV6-3 and TRBJ1-6; D gene ambiguous. V lost 4 bases to trimming and J lost 7 bases, with 8 bases between them. Germline CDR1 and CDR2: MNHEY and SVGEGT. This CDR3 comprises 13 residues. CDR3 residues: CASSFLRNSPLHF. The CDR3 nucleotides read TGTGCCAGCAGTTTTCTTCGGAATTCACCCCTCCACTTT.

V is TRBV30 and J is TRBJ1-6; TRBD1 aligns across 7 bases. This CDR3 is built from 13 residues. Germline loops: CDR1 GTSNPN, CDR2 SVGIG (reference sequence). J was trimmed by 10 bases and V by 0 bases; bases with no gene match: 3. CDR3 sequence reads: CAWSVQGFSPLHF. In nucleotides, the CDR3 is TGTGCCTGGAGTGTACAGGGGTTCTCACCCCTCCACTTT.

The chain couples TRBV10-3 to TRBJ2-7, with D possibly being TRBD1 (6 bases). This CDR3 spans 14 amino acids. The V and J ends lost 8 bases and 2 bases respectively, with 16 bases between them. Germline loops: CDR1 ENHRY, CDR2 SYGVKD. In DNA form, the CDR3 reads TGTGCCATCCTCGACCAGGGGTCCCCCTACGAGCAGTACTTC. It translates to CAILDQGSPYEQYF.

The chain has TRBV19 and TRBJ1-5, with 10 positions matching TRBD1. V shed 10 bases and J 1 base; nucleotides not matched to a gene: 10. CDR3 size: 16 residues. Germline assignment: CDR1 LNHDA and CDR2 SQIVND (reference sequence). CDR3 nucleotide sequence: TGTGCCACCAGTGCCGTGACAGGGGGCAGCAATCAGCCCCAGCATTTT. Translation gives CATSAVTGGSNQPQHF. Full variable domain (remainder filled in from reference TRBV19 and TRBJ1-5): DGGITQSPKYLFRKEGQNVTLSCEQNLNHDAMYWYRQDPGQGLRLIYYSQIVNDFQKGDIAEGYSVSREKKESFPLTVTSAQKNPTAFYLCATSAVTGGSNQPQHFGDGTRLSIL.